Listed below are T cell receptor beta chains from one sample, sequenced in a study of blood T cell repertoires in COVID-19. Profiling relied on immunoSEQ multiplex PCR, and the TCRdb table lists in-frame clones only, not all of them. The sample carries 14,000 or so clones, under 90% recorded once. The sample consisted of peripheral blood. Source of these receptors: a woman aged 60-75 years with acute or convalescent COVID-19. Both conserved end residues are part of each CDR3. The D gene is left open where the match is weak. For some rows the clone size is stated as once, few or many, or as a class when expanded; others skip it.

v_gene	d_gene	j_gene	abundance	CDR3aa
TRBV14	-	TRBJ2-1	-	CASSQGGASGNYNEQFF
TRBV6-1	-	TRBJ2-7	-	CASSEDRSRGSYEQYF
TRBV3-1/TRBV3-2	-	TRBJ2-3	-	CASSQAGGTDTQYF
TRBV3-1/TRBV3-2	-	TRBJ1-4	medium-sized	CASAPNLAANEKLFF
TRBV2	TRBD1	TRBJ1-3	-	CASSVMGQGSGNTIYF
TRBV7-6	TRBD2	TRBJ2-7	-	CASSLALPGGLTYEQYF
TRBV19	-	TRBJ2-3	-	CASQGGRATDTQYF
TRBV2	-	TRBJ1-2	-	CATGRDGGYGYTF
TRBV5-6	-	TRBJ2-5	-	CASSLAQGRETQYF
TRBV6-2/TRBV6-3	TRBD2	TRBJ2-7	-	CASSHDPTSTASYEQYF
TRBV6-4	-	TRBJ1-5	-	CASSDTSSNQPQHF
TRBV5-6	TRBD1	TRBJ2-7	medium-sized	CASYRGLVSYEQYF
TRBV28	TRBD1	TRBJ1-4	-	CASSLFRGIGEKLFF
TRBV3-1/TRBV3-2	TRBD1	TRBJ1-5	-	CASSGGQGSQPQHF
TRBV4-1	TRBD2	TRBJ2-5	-	CASSRAPTSGQETQYF
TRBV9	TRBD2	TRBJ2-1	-	CASSVDDGRASEQFF
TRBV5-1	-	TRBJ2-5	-	CASSLGVGGNQETQYF
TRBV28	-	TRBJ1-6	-	CASSFIIGGNSPLHF
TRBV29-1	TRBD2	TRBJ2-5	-	CSVEHTSGRRETQYF
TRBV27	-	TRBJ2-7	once	CASSSGGEQYF